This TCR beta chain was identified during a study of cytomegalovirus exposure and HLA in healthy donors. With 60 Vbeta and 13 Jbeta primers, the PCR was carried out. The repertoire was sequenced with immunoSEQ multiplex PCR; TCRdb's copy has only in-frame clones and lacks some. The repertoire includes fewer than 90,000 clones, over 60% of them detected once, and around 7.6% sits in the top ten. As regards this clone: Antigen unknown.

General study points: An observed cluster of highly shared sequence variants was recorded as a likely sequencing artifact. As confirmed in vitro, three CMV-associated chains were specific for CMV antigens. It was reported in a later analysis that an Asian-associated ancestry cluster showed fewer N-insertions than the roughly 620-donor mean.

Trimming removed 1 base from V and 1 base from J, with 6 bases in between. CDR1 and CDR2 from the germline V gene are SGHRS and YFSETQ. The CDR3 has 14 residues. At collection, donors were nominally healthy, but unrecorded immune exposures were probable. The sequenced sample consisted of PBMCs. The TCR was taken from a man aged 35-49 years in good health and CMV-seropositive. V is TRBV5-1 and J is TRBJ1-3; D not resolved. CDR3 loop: CASSLSSSGNTIYF. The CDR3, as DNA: TGCGCCAGCAGCTTGTCGAGTTCTGGAAACACCATATATTTT.